The source of this T cell receptor (beta chain) is a study of beta chain features in type 1 diabetes. About the research overall: Age, gender and cell yields were alike across patients and healthy donors.

CDR1 GTSNPN and CDR2 SVGIG come from the germline V gene (reference sequence). The V end lost 2 bases, the J end lost 4 bases, and 6 bases lay between the germline ends. The CDR3 has 13 amino acids. The study's findings and limits: Shorter templates might be favored by PCR, and equally so in patients and in controls. Compared with healthy donors, patients appeared to share more similar naive, central memory and regulatory TCRB repertoires.

A word on this clone: Its matching antigen is unknown.

Reverse transcription of all isolated RNA meant that expressed TCRB transcripts were sequenced. Assay: immunoSEQ multiplex PCR; the TCRdb copy retains only in-frame clones and omits some. This sample has 400,000 to 450,000 clones, with more than 11% found just once. The receptor comes from a man aged 25 to 40 in good health. Sample: naive CD4+ T cells from blood. This rearrangement joins TRBV30 to TRBJ2-6; no clear D gene. The DNA for the CDR3 is TGTGCCTGGAGTAGTACCGGGGCCAACGTCCTGACTTTC. It is translated as CAWSSTGANVLTF.